The 10 T cell receptor beta chains in this list originate from one sample, sequenced in a study of regulatory dendritic cells for organ transplantation. No antigen has been assigned to these receptors. Method: immunoSEQ multiplex PCR; TCRdb's copy keeps in-frame clones and lacks some. The sample holds thousands of clones, roughly three fifths seen once. Allogeneic regulatory or mature dendritic cells were co-cultured for roughly five days with CFSE-labeled sorted T cells at 1:10. The sequenced sample consisted of memory CD8+ T cells from blood cultured with dendritic cells. Subset specified: CD45RO+ memory T cells. The receptors shown here come from a human donor in good health.

V is TRBV2 and J is TRBJ1-1, with D maybe TRBD1 (6 bases). Germline V lookup: CDR1 SNHLY, CDR2 FYNNEI. The CDR3 is made up of 14 amino acids. Trimming took off 4 bases at V and 7 bases at J, with 16 bases between the two ends. The CDR3 protein is CASSVDRNLIEAFF. CDR3 sequence (DNA): TGTGCCAGCAGTGTGGACAGAAACCTCATTGAAGCTTTCTTT.

This clone was detected only a few times. This chain joins TRBV27 and TRBJ1-3; the D is unclear. CDR1 is MNHEY and CDR2 is SMNVEV in the germline V gene (reference sequence). This CDR3 region has 16 residues. V lost 6 bases and J lost 0, with 15 bases in between. The CDR3 bases are TGTGCCAGCAGGCCGACTATGGGTTCCTCTGGAAACACCATATATTTT. Translating it yields CASRPTMGSSGNTIYF.

The genes are TRBV7-3 and TRBJ2-1, with 7 bases fitting TRBD2. V trimming: 3 bases; J trimming: 2 bases; junction bases outside the gene matches: 4. From germline, CDR1 is SGHTA and CDR2 FQGTGA. The CDR3 loop spans 15 amino acids. The CDR3 nucleotides are TGTGCCAGCAGCTTGGGCGGGGGACCCTACAATGAGCAGTTCTTC. This gives the protein CASSLGGGPYNEQFF.

In this sample, this clone is large. V is TRBV5-1 and J is TRBJ2-7; D is perhaps TRBD2 (5 bases). The CDR3 consists of 12 residues. V lost 2 bases, J lost 3 bases, and 6 bases lay in between. CDR1 and CDR2 from the germline V gene are SGHRS and YFSETQ. Here the CDR3 reads CASSFRGYEQYF. The CDR3 coding sequence is TGCGCCAGCAGCTTCCGGGGCTACGAGCAGTACTTC.

The V and J genes are TRBV7-8 and TRBJ1-6; D is ambiguous. Trimming stripped 2 bases from V and 16 bases from J, with 15 bases between. Germline V gene data show CDR1 as SGHVS and CDR2 as FQNEAQ. CDR3 length: 13 residues. The CDR3 region has the DNA TGTGCCAGCAGCTTAACTGGCCCCGACACTCTCCACTTT. This sequence encodes CASSLTGPDTLHF.

This clone was counted a few times. The chain joins TRBV4-1 to TRBJ2-1; D perhaps matches TRBD2 (6 bases). Germline V gene data show CDR1 as MGHRA and CDR2 as YSYEKL. The CDR3 covers 15 residues. The V end lost 2 bases, the J end lost 1 base, and 9 bases lay between the germline ends. CDR3 sequence (DNA): TGCGCCAGCAGCCAAAAAGCGGGTTCCTACAATGAGCAGTTCTTC. Its protein product is CASSQKAGSYNEQFF.

The chain uses TRBV10-2 and TRBJ2-3, with 13 positions matching TRBD2. The V gene's germline CDR1 is WSHSY and CDR2 SAAADI. V gave up 8 bases and J gave up 5 bases; unmatched junction bases: 7. This CDR3 region has 15 residues. The CDR3 is CASLTSGGPRDTQYF. The CDR3 DNA reads as TGCGCCAGCTTGACTAGCGGGGGGCCCAGAGATACGCAGTATTTT.

The chain links TRBV5-6 to TRBJ2-3, with 15 nucleotides matching TRBD2. The CDR3 sequence is 18 residues long. V shed 3 bases and J 3 bases; nucleotides not matched to a gene: 8. CDR1 is SGHDT, CDR2 YYEEEE, per germline. In DNA form, the CDR3 reads TGTGCCAGCAGCTCCGGGACTAGCGGGGGGTTTTGGACAGATACGCAGTATTTT. Amino acid sequence: CASSSGTSGGFWTDTQYF.

This clone is a singleton in its sample. This chain uses TRBV7-9 with TRBJ2-6; no clear D. With 6 bases removed from V and 0 bases from J, the gap between germline ends came to 6 bases. The CDR3 extends over 14 amino acids. The germline V gene encodes CDR1 SEHNR and CDR2 FQNEAQ (reference sequence). The chain's CDR3 is CASRSYSGANVLTF. The CDR3 region has the DNA TGTGCCAGCAGATCCTACTCTGGGGCCAACGTCCTGACTTTC.

This sequence joins TRBV2 and TRBJ1-1; D is unclear. Trimming took 3 bases from V and 4 from J, leaving 3 bases between them. The CDR3 runs to 11 residues. Germline CDR1 reads SNHLY; CDR2 reads FYNNEI. CDR3 region: CASSDGTEAFF. The CDR3 nucleotides read TGTGCCAGCAGTGACGGCACTGAAGCTTTCTTT.